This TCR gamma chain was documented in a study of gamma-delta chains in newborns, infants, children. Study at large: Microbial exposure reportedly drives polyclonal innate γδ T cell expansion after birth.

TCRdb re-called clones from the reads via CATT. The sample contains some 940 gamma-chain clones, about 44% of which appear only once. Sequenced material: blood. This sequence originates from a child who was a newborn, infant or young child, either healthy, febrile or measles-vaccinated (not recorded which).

The CDR3 DNA reads TGTGCCACCTGGGACAGGCGCTATTATAAGAAACTCTTT. It specifies CATWDRRYYKKLF. The V call is TRGV3, the J call TRGJ1 or TRGJ2. Unmatched junction bases numbered 3, after V lost 0 bases and J lost 4 bases. Germline values: CDR1 VTNTFY, CDR2 YDVSTARD (reference sequence). This CDR3 has 13 residues.